The present TCR beta chain was sequenced within a study of human T cells and chemical hapten exposure (dated by TCRdb to the early 2020s). A note on the overall study: For sensitization, 2% DPC in acetone was applied to a 2 cm by 2 cm area of upper inner arm skin. Peripheral blood TCR repertoire changes were tracked in vivo in alopecia patients during primary and secondary sensitization to the hapten diphenylcyclopropenone (DPC). Libraries were pooled for sequencing, and variation in per-sample TCR yields was attributed mainly to small differences in library volumes within the pool. The mostly female patient cohort included alopecia areata with under or over 50% scalp involvement, alopecia totalis and alopecia universalis. Patch tests used Finn chambers with 0.01% DPC on the upper back, scored after 6 days by International Contact Dermatitis Research Group standards. Blood was sampled from patients pre-sensitization (week 0) and at 2, 6 and about 24 weeks after DPC sensitization. Around 29 alopecia patients provided blood for TCR sequencing at one to four time points (pre-sensitization, 2, 6 and 24 weeks). Throughout the study period of around 25 weeks, patients also received therapeutic DPC doses to the scalp every week. General conclusions and limits of the study: A positive correlation was found between the number of PT1 expanded TCRs and patch test score, with significance reached at thresholds 8, 16 and 32 but not 4. No change with DPC sensitization was found in the number of TCRs above 1 in 1000 frequency, and no evidence of global repertoire structure alterations was found. Compared with pre-sensitization or healthy control sets, expanded TCRs formed significantly more large CDR3 similarity clusters, which is consistent with antigen-driven responses. Repeated subsampling changed both the strength of the expansion versus patch-test correlation and the threshold at which the correlation became significant. Because every patient had alopecia, a presumed autoimmune disease, the patients' immune response might differ from that of healthy individuals.

This clonotype was picked up many times. Its target antigen remains unknown. The record has no base qualities; no much larger clone is one base away. Interpreted using the paper, the time point label stands for: pre-sensitization, week 0. The sample's treatment or condition label, decoded: therapeutic diphenylcyclopropenone sensitization with weekly scalp DPC. At each patch-test visit, blood was drawn before the patch test was applied. To be eligible, patients had to be aged 18 to 70, diagnosed with alopecia and judged suitable for DPC therapy, while pregnant patients were excluded. Total RNA was isolated from unfractionated whole blood collected in Tempus Blood RNA tubes. The CDR3 holds 15 amino acids from the cysteine to the phenylalanine. CDR3 DNA is the only sequence kept; it has 45 bases, read in frame from the first base. Relative to germline, V is 2 bases shorter and J is 0 bases shorter, with 9 bases between their ends. CDR1 is given as MNHNY and CDR2 as SVGAGI, both from the germline V gene (reference sequence).

Library preparation was by RACE. The sequencing machine was a NextSeq 500. Library preparation attached unique molecular identifiers to individual cDNA molecules for quantitative, reproducible TCR counting. From each blood RNA sample, both TCR alpha and TCR beta chains were sequenced. The authors' pipeline ran thus. Samples had a median of 95,638 TCRs, with a range from roughly 23,224 to 750,000. The Decombinator software suite was used to annotate the V, J and CDR3 of the TCR reads. Every sample was subsampled to the same number of TCRs (28,000) for the PS versus PT1 abundance plots. Expanded TCRs were defined as absent before sensitization and observed at least eight times at the 2-week time point. TCRdb passed the public sequencing reads through fastp at Q25 and MiXCR, retaining productive beta sequences. Under each unique CDR3 protein, matching rows form one entry showing the most common genes and DNA. TCRdb's processing, not the study's, gives the V and J calls here. A total of tens of thousands of distinct CDR3 sequences appear in this sample, over 10% of them only once. The ten largest make up 4.5% to 7% of the sample.

Source: whole blood, taken in connection with sensitization to the hapten diphenylcyclopropenone (DPC). The sequence derives from a woman aged 25 to 39 with alopecia areata. Some clones in this sample may be carry-over from other donors' samples. This sequence uses TRBV6-6 and TRBJ2-3; no D gene call is confident. The CDR3 protein is CASSYHHASTDTQYF. The bases read TGTGCCAGCAGTTACCACCATGCTAGCACAGATACGCAGTATTTT.